One and the same sample provided the 17 T cell receptor beta chains below, sequenced in a study of shared clonotypes between healthy human individuals. Repertoires were generated with immunoSEQ multiplex PCR, while TCRdb's copy carries only in-frame clones and drops some. The sample has about half a million clones; 75% to 80% are singletons. Sequenced sample: PBMCs. The receptor source for this set is a woman aged 40 to 55 in good health. Some clones in this sample may be carry-over from other donors' samples.

Note on this clone: This probably arose from a read error, given a far larger clone one base away. The rearrangement joins TRBV5-1 to TRBJ1-2, with TRBD1 matching 8 bases. The CDR3 is 15 residues long. Germline loops: CDR1 SGHRS, CDR2 YFSETQ. Here the CDR3 DNA reads TGCGCCAACAGCTTGGAGGCAGGGGGCTCGGGCGGCTACACCTTC. The encoded protein is CANSLEAGGSGGYTF.

This clone was seen at least ten times. This sequence joins TRBV14 and TRBJ1-2, with D hard to call. Germline CDR1 and CDR2: SGHDN and FVKESK. V lost 0 bases, J lost 8 bases, and 10 bases lay in between. The CDR3 covers 13 residues. The CDR3 sequence is CASSQEQMRGYTF. The DNA for the CDR3 is TGTGCCAGCAGCCAAGAGCAAATGCGGGGCTACACCTTC.

Comment on this clone: The junction departs from the called germline gene at one end, perhaps through a read error. J is TRBJ1-4 and V is TRBV27; 9 nucleotides line up with TRBD1. In germline, CDR1 is MNHEY, CDR2 SMNVEV (reference sequence). The CDR3 spans 14 residues. This CDR3 reads CASSLRDRVGSPVF. The CDR3, as DNA: TGTGCCAGCAGTCTCCGGGACAGGGTCGGCTCCCCCGTTTTT.

The chain couples TRBV4-2 to TRBJ2-1; the D gene is possibly TRBD2 (5 bases). V was clipped by 0 bases and J by 2 bases, with 23 bases between them. The germline V gene has CDR1 LGHNA and CDR2 YNFKEQ. This CDR3 region has 20 residues. The CDR3 region has the DNA TGTGCCAGCAGCCAAGACCAGCTAGCCCGGAACCTTAACACCTACAATGAGCAGTTCTTC. This gives the protein CASSQDQLARNLNTYNEQFF.

The chain combines TRBV7-6 with TRBJ2-5; D may be TRBD2 (6 bases). V was shortened by 5 bases and J by 5 bases, with 12 bases between the two germline ends. CDR1 and CDR2 (germline): SGHVS, FNYEAQ. The CDR3 has 13 amino acids. The CDR3: CASSKQEGETQYF. CDR3 DNA sequence: TGTGCCAGCAGCAAACAGGAGGGGGAGACCCAGTACTTC.

V usage is TRBV2 and J usage is TRBJ1-1; D call uncertain. The V end lost 7 bases, the J end lost 2 bases, and 11 bases lay between the germline ends. Germline lookup yields CDR1 SNHLY and CDR2 FYNNEI. The CDR3 has 13 amino acids. The CDR3 protein is CASIGLSNTEAFF. CDR3 coding DNA: TGTGCCAGCATCGGGTTAAGCAACACTGAAGCTTTCTTT.

With respect to this clone: The junction shows a germline mismatch at one end, possibly a read error. The rearrangement joins TRBV7-7 to TRBJ2-7, with 11 bases matching TRBD2. The CDR3 has 15 amino acids. CDR1 and CDR2 from the germline V gene are SSHAT and FNYEAQ (reference sequence). CDR3 sequence (DNA): TGTGCTAGCAGTAAAAGACTAGCGGGATATCACGAGCAGTACTTC. Its translation is CASSKRLAGYHEQYF.

This clone was counted a few times. The V gene is TRBV28, the J gene TRBJ1-2; 7 bases map to TRBD1. The junction had 5 bases not matched to a gene; V was cut back by 10 bases and J by 0 bases. Looked up from germline, CDR1 is MDHEN and CDR2 is SYDVKM. CDR3 length: 13 residues. The CDR3 bases are TGTGCCACCGGGACAGCCTCTAACTATGGCTACACCTTC. Protein sequence: CATGTASNYGYTF.

This clone was seen once. The rearrangement joins TRBV5-4 to TRBJ2-7, with 7 bases lining up with TRBD2. J gave up 4 bases and V 4 bases, and 11 bases lay outside the gene matches. The CDR3 has 15 residues. CDR1 SGHNT and CDR2 YYREEE come from the germline V gene (reference sequence). CDR3 amino acids: CASSLSGGGLYEQYF. CDR3 bases: TGTGCCAGCAGCCTGAGTGGCGGGGGATTATACGAGCAGTACTTC.

This sequence joins TRBV7-8 and TRBJ2-7; TRBD2 aligns across 7 bases. The germline V gene has CDR1 SGHVS and CDR2 FQNEAQ. The V and J ends lost 5 bases and 0 bases, in that order; junction bases with no gene match: 16. The CDR3 runs 18 residues. CDR3 in amino acids: CASSPSRLAVQGSYEQYF. The CDR3 nucleotides are TGTGCCAGCAGCCCTAGTCGCCTAGCGGTGCAGGGCTCCTACGAGCAGTACTTC.

This clone was seen a single time. The J gene is TRBJ2-1, the V gene TRBV28, with D unresolved. Trimming cost V 5 bases and J 4 bases, with 12 bases left between them. Germline loops: CDR1 MDHEN, CDR2 SYDVKM. The CDR3 contains 14 residues. CDR3 bases: TGTGCCAGCAGTCAACCCTTCCGATACAATGAGCAGTTCTTC. Protein: CASSQPFRYNEQFF. Full variable domain (remainder filled in from reference TRBV28 and TRBJ2-1): DVKVTQSSRYLVKRTGEKVFLECVQDMDHENMFWYRQDPGLGLRLIYFSYDVKMKEKGDIPEGYSVSREKKERFSLILESASTNQTSMYLCASSQPFRYNEQFFGPGTRLTVL.

The chain is built from TRBV9 and TRBJ2-3; TRBD1 is a possible D gene (5 bases). The CDR3 runs 14 residues. The V end was cut by 1 base, the J end by 6 bases, with 12 bases between. Germline assignment: CDR1 SGDLS and CDR2 YYNGEE. The CDR3 spells CASSVRGDADTQYF. The CDR3 coding sequence is TGTGCCAGCAGCGTAAGGGGCGACGCTGATACGCAGTATTTT.

V is TRBV6-5 and J is TRBJ2-5; 9 nucleotides align to TRBD2. The germline V gene encodes CDR1 MNHEY and CDR2 SVGAGI. With 2 bases clipped from V and 5 bases from J, the junction kept 6 bases outside the gene matches. This CDR3 is built from 15 residues. In DNA form, the CDR3 reads TGTGCCAGCAGTTACGGGGTAGCGGGAGTCGAGACCCAGTACTTC. Translation gives CASSYGVAGVETQYF.

The chain links TRBV5-1 to TRBJ2-3, with TRBD1 matching 7 bases. The J segment lost 1 base and the V segment lost 4 bases, leaving 15 bases of the junction unmatched. This CDR3 comprises 18 residues. Germline lookup yields CDR1 SGHRS and CDR2 YFSETQ. This CDR3 reads CASSPSGQWSRGTDTQYF. The CDR3 DNA sequence: TGCGCCAGCAGCCCCTCGGGACAGTGGAGTAGGGGCACAGATACGCAGTATTTT.

The chain joins TRBV21-1 to TRBJ2-2. TRBV21-1 is marked as a pseudogene. CDR3 length equals 17 residues. CDR3 bases: TGTGCCAGCGGACCCCCCGACTGGGTCGCGAACACCGGGGAGCTGTTTTTT. As protein: CASGPPDWVANTGELFF.

The chain recombines TRBV5-1 with TRBJ2-5; perhaps TRBD1 as D (6 bases). Germline lookup yields CDR1 SGHRS and CDR2 YFSETQ. The CDR3 extends over 15 amino acids. The V and J ends lost 1 base and 6 bases respectively, with 16 bases between them. The CDR3 protein is CASSLSPVGTQTQYF. As DNA, the CDR3 is TGCGCCAGCAGCTTGTCTCCTGTCGGGACACAGACCCAGTACTTC. The full variable domain, rest sourced from reference TRBV5-1 and TRBJ2-5, is KAGVTQTPRYLIKTRGQQVTLSCSPISGHRSVSWYQQTPGQGLQFLFEYFSETQRNKGNFPGRFSGRQFSNSRSEMNVSTLELGDSALYLCASSLSPVGTQTQYFGPGTRLLVL.

CDR3 sequence: CASSQRGISGANVLTF. The DNA of the CDR3 is TGTGCCAGCAGCCAGCGGGGGATCTCTGGGGCCAACGTCCTGACTTTC. The gene calls are TRBV6-6 and TRBJ2-6; TRBD2 matches at 8 bases. The CDR3 contains 16 residues. V was pared by 6 bases and J by 0 bases, with 4 bases of the junction left unmatched. CDR1 is MNHNY, CDR2 SVGAGI, per germline (reference sequence).